This TCR beta chain appears in the sequencing data of a study of T cell responses to AZD1222 COVID-19 vaccine. Study conclusions and caveats: Rises in breadth and depth of Spike-specific TCRs came after two AZD1222 doses. Reportedly, close to half of spike-specific TCRs are directed against unmutated variant regions.

On this clone itself: What it binds is unknown.

The table came from immunoSEQ multiplex PCR; TCRdb's copy has only in-frame clones and leaves some out. The table shows 130,000 to 150,000 clones, with around 93% occurring only once. Germline V gene data show CDR1 as SEHNR and CDR2 as FQNEAQ (reference sequence). J was trimmed by 4 bases and V by 3 bases; bases with no gene match: 4. The CDR3 length is 14 residues. The chain links TRBV7-9 to TRBJ2-7; 9 bases line up with TRBD1. The source of this sequence is an adult in good health. The material was peripheral blood, obtained on day 0 of AZD1222 vaccination. Here the CDR3 DNA reads TGTGCCAGCAGCTTTGGGACAGGGTTATACGAGCAGTACTTC. Its protein product is CASSFGTGLYEQYF.